These 17 T cell receptor beta chains originate from one sample sequenced in a study of vaccination and CD4 T cells after COVID-19. The study sequenced cultured CD4+ T cell DNA using the Oncomine TCR Beta short-read assay. TCRdb reanalysed the PCR reads using MiXCR and keeps one entry per CDR3 protein. Among roughly 16,000 distinct CDR3 sequences listed, approximately 70% were seen once. These TCRs are of unknown antigen specificity. Regarding treatment: roughly ten-day PBMC culture with coronavirus spike peptide pools or control peptides (ViraFEST assay). The sequencing input was CD4+ T cells from blood, cultured in vitro. These receptors were collected from a human donor who had recovered from COVID-19.

J is TRBJ1-2 and V is TRBV10-2; no clear D. CDR3 length: 11 residues. CDR1 is WSHSY and CDR2 is SAAADI in the germline V gene. V lost 8 bases and J lost 4, with 8 bases in between. CDR3 residues: CASGQSYGYTF. The CDR3 DNA reads as TGCGCCAGCGGGCAGTCCTATGGCTACACCTTC.

The V and J genes are TRBV7-9 and TRBJ2-5; D might be TRBD1 (7 bases). The CDR3 runs to 14 residues. Per the germline V gene, CDR1 is SEHNR and CDR2 is FQNEAQ (reference sequence). V dropped 2 bases and J dropped 5 bases, with 12 bases sitting between them. The CDR3 here is CASSLSSGGETQYF. For the CDR3, the DNA is TGTGCCAGCAGCTTATCGTCAGGGGGGGAGACCCAGTACTTC. The full variable domain, in which reference TRBV7-9 and TRBJ2-5 provide the parts outside the CDR3, is DTGVSQNPRHKITKRGQNVTFRCDPISEHNRLYWYRQTLGQGPEFLTYFQNEAQLEKSRLLSDRFSAERPKGSFSTLEIQRTEQGDSAMYLCASSLSSGGETQYFGPGTRLLVL.

This clonotype was detected only once. CDR3: CASTAQPGTGDNEQFF. The CDR3, as DNA: TGTGCCAGCACGGCACAGCCCGGGACAGGGGACAATGAGCAGTTCTTC. The chain is built from TRBV7-6 and TRBJ2-1, with TRBD1 matching 10 bases. The CDR3 extends over 16 amino acids. With V trimmed by 7 bases and J by 5 bases, 11 bases remained unmatched. Germline values: CDR1 SGHVS, CDR2 FNYEAQ.

V usage is TRBV6-5 and J usage is TRBJ2-7, with unresolved D. The V end was cut by 3 bases, the J end by 0 bases, with 12 bases between. Germline V gene data show CDR1 as MNHEY and CDR2 as SVGAGI. The CDR3 spans 15 residues. CDR3 sequence reads: CASSYSKWGSYEQYF. The CDR3, as DNA: TGTGCCAGCAGTTATTCCAAGTGGGGCTCCTACGAGCAGTACTTC.

CDR3 sequence (DNA): TGTGCCAGCAGCTTAGCGGGAGGGCTAGCCAAAAACATTCAGTACTTC. As protein: CASSLAGGLAKNIQYF. V is TRBV7-2 and J is TRBJ2-4, with TRBD2 matching over 7 bases. CDR1 is SGHTA and CDR2 is FQGNSA in the germline V gene. With 0 bases clipped from V and 0 bases from J, the junction kept 2 bases outside the gene matches. The CDR3 is 16 residues long.

The rearrangement uses TRBV27 and TRBJ2-2, with a tentative D call TRBD1 (5 bases). The CDR3 has 13 residues. The germline V and J ends were trimmed by 6 bases and 6 bases, with 11 bases remaining between them. Germline CDR1 is MNHEY and CDR2 is SMNVEV (reference sequence). CDR3 loop: CASSRQKAGELFF. CDR3 DNA sequence: TGTGCCAGCAGCCGACAGAAGGCCGGGGAGCTGTTTTTT.

The rearrangement links TRBV7-8 to TRBJ1-1; 9 positions match TRBD1. CDR1 SGHVS and CDR2 FQNEAQ come from the germline V gene. Trimming took 6 bases from V and 5 from J; bases not matched to a gene: 7. This CDR3 contains 14 residues. This CDR3 is CASSQQGAGTEAFF. The CDR3 nucleotides are TGTGCCAGCAGTCAACAGGGGGCTGGGACTGAAGCTTTCTTT.

This chain joins TRBV19 and TRBJ1-1; D is perhaps TRBD1 (6 bases). The CDR3 is 15 residues long. The V end lost 3 bases, the J end lost 4 bases, and 15 bases lay between the germline ends. Per the germline V gene, CDR1 is LNHDA and CDR2 is SQIVND (reference sequence). CDR3 sequence reads: CASSMGHLIFTEAFF. CDR3 coding DNA: TGTGCCAGTAGTATGGGACATTTAATCTTCACTGAAGCTTTCTTT.

The chain links TRBV21-1 to TRBJ2-3; no check of the table's D call, TRBD1, against the DNA was made. TRBV21-1 is described as a pseudogene. The CDR3 extends over 15 amino acids. CDR3 protein: CASTRGERSTDTQYF. The CDR3 region has the DNA TGTGCCAGCACCAGGGGGGAGAGGAGCACAGATACGCAGTATTTT.

The chain carries TRBV2 and TRBJ1-1; no clear D. CDR3 length equals 13 residues. Germline-derived CDR1 and CDR2 are SNHLY and FYNNEI. V lost 5 bases to trimming and J lost 5 bases, with 12 bases between them. This CDR3 reads CASSPGARTEAFF. CDR3 nucleotides: TGTGCCAGCAGTCCCGGTGCGAGAACTGAAGCTTTCTTT.

J is TRBJ2-1 and V is TRBV7-6; 16 bases fit TRBD2. Germline V gene data show CDR1 as SGHVS and CDR2 as FNYEAQ. J lost 2 bases, V lost 5 bases, and 3 bases had no gene match. The CDR3 has 17 amino acids. CDR3 sequence: CASSTGTSGRAYNEQFF. The CDR3 coding sequence is TGTGCCAGCAGCACCGGGACTAGCGGGAGGGCCTACAATGAGCAGTTCTTC. Using reference TRBV7-6 and TRBJ2-1 for the parts outside the CDR3, the full variable domain is GAGVSQSPRYKVTKRGQDVALRCDPISGHVSLYWYRQALGQGPEFLTYFNYEAQQDKSGLPNDRFSAERPEGSISTLTIQRTEQRDSAMYRCASSTGTSGRAYNEQFFGPGTRLTVL.

The chain combines TRBV24-1 with TRBJ1-5; D gene ambiguous. V was clipped by 4 bases and J by 0 bases, with 6 bases between them. Germline CDR1 KGHDR, CDR2 SFDVKD. The CDR3 has 14 residues. The CDR3 here is CATSEAVSNQPQHF. Written as DNA, the CDR3 is TGTGCCACCAGTGAGGCGGTTAGCAATCAGCCCCAGCATTTT.

V usage is TRBV30 and J usage is TRBJ2-2, with 7 bases aligning to TRBD1. The CDR3 sequence is 13 residues long. J lost 6 bases, V lost 5 bases, and 6 bases had no gene match. Germline V gene data show CDR1 as GTSNPN and CDR2 as SVGIG (reference sequence). The CDR3 region has the DNA TGTGCCTGGCCCCGACAGGGCTCCGGGGAGCTGTTTTTT. As protein: CAWPRQGSGELFF.

In its sample, this clonotype was seen once. In DNA, the CDR3 is TGTGCCAGTAGTATGACAGGGGACAATCAGCCCCAGCATTTT. It encodes CASSMTGDNQPQHF. The J gene is TRBJ1-5, the V gene TRBV19; 8 bases map to TRBD1. CDR3 size: 14 residues. In germline, CDR1 is LNHDA, CDR2 SQIVND (reference sequence). V shed 3 bases and J 3 bases; nucleotides not matched to a gene: 1.

This clonotype was seen a few times. The genes are TRBV6-1 and TRBJ1-5; TRBD1 matches 8 bases. The CDR3 spans 16 residues. Germline V gene lookup returns CDR1 MNHNS and CDR2 SASEGT. V trimming: 5 bases; J trimming: 1 base; junction bases outside the gene matches: 7. CDR3 DNA sequence: TGTGCCAGCAGTCGATTAGACAGGGGAAGCAATCAGCCCCAGCATTTT. Amino acids: CASSRLDRGSNQPQHF.

The chain carries TRBV6-1 and TRBJ2-7, with a weak D call TRBD2 (6 bases). V shed 5 bases and J shed 4 bases, with 15 bases lying between them. Per the germline V gene, CDR1 is MNHNS and CDR2 is SASEGT. The CDR3 has 14 amino acids. Written as DNA, the CDR3 is TGTGCCAGCAGTACCCCCAGCGGGCGTTACGAGCAGTACTTC. Amino acid sequence: CASSTPSGRYEQYF.

This rearrangement joins TRBV7-8 to TRBJ1-5; 10 nucleotides line up with TRBD1. From germline, CDR1 is SGHVS and CDR2 FQNEAQ. With 1 base clipped from V and 3 bases from J, the junction kept 3 bases outside the gene matches. CDR3 length: 16 amino acids. This CDR3 reads CASSLGDRGNNQPQHF. The CDR3 DNA is TGTGCCAGCAGCTTAGGGGACAGGGGCAACAATCAGCCCCAGCATTTT.